Below, one T cell receptor (beta chain) is given with its context. Its matching antigen is unknown. Trimming took off 7 bases at V and 6 bases at J, with 10 bases between the two ends. This CDR3 has 11 residues. The germline V gene encodes CDR1 MNHNS and CDR2 SASEGT. The data were taken from a study of cytomegalovirus exposure and HLA in healthy donors. Study in general: Unique TCR beta sequences numbering 95 million to 130 million came from 150 million to 200 million T cells in an earlier analysis. Study-level results: For most TCR sequences rarity was the rule, although some public TCRs occurred in many donors. Three chains tied to CMV proved CMV antigen-specific in vitro.

Primers: 60 Vbeta forward and 13 Jbeta reverse. The authors' processing: Later reanalysis found 80 million or so unique TCR beta chains, some 10 million of them shared. Produced via immunoSEQ multiplex PCR; TCRdb's table is partial and in-frame only. V, J and clone size were drawn from that table, and D and trimming were deduced from the DNA. The table lists tens of thousands of clones, about 70% of them singletons, with over 9.5% in the top ten. The clonotype originates from a woman aged 25-40 years in good health and CMV-seronegative. V usage is TRBV6-1 and J usage is TRBJ2-7; D ambiguous. The sequenced sample consisted of PBMCs. CDR3 sequence reads: CASKAVAEQYF. The CDR3 DNA follows: TGTGCCAGCAAGGCCGTAGCCGAGCAGTACTTC.